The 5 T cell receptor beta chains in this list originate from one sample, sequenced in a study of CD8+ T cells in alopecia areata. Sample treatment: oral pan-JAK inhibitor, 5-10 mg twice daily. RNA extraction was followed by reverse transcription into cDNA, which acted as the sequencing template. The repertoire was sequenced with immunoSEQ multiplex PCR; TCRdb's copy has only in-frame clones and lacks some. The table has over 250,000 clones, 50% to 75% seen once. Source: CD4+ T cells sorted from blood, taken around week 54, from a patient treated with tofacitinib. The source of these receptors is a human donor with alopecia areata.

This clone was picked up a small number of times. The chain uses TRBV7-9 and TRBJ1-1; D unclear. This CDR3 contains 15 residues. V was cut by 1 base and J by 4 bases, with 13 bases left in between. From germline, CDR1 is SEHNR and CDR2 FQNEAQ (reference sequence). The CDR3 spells CASSLVGEGTTEAFF. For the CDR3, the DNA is TGTGCCAGCAGCTTAGTAGGAGAGGGTACCACTGAAGCTTTCTTT.

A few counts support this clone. CDR3 loop: CASSLAPAGNTIYF. The CDR3 nucleotides read TGTGCCAGCAGCTTAGCTCCTGCTGGAAACACCATATATTTT. The chain employs TRBV7-9 and TRBJ1-3; D unclear. Germline CDR1 SEHNR, CDR2 FQNEAQ (reference sequence). The V and J ends lost 0 bases and 2 bases respectively, with 5 bases between them. The CDR3 has 14 amino acids.

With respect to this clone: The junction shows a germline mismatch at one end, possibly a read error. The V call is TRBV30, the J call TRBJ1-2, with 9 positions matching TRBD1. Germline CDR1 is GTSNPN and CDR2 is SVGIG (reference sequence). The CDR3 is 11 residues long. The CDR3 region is CAWSTGTGPGF. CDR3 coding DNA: TGTGCCTGGAGTACGGGGACAGGGCCTGGCTTC.

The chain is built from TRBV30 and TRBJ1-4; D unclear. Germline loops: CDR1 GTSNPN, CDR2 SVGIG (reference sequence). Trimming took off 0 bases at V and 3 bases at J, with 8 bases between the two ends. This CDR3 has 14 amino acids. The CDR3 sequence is CAWSVLPANEKLFF. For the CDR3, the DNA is TGTGCCTGGAGTGTACTACCGGCTAATGAAAAACTGTTTTTT.

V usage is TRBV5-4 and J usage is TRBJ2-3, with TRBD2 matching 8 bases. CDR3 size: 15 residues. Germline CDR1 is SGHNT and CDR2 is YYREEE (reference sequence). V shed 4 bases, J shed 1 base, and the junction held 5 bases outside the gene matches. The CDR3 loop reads CASSLGLDGTDTQYF. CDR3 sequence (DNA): TGTGCCAGCAGCCTGGGACTAGATGGCACAGATACGCAGTATTTT.